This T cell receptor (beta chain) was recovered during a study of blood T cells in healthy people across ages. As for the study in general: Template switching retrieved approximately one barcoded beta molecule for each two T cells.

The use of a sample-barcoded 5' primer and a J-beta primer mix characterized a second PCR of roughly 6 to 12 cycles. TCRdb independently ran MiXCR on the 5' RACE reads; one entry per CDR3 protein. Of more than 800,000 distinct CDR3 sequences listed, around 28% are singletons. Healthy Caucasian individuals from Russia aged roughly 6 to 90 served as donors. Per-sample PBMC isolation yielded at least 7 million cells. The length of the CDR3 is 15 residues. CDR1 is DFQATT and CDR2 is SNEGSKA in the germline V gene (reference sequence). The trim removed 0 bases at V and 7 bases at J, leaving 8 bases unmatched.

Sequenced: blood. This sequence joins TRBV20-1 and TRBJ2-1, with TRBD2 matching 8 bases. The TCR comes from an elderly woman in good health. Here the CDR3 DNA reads TGCAGTGCTAGAGAGGTTAGCGGGGCCATTAATGAGCAGTTCTTC. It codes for CSAREVSGAINEQFF.